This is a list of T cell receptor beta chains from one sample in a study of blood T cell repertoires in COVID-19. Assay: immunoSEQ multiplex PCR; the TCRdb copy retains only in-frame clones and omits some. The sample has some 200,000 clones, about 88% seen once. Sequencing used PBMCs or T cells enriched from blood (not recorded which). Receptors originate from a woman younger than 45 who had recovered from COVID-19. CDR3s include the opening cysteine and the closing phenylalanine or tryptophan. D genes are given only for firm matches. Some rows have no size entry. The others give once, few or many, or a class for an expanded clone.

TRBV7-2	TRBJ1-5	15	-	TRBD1	TGTGCCAGCAGCGCTCAGTACCAGGGGGTACAGCCCCAGCATTTT	CASSAQYQGVQPQHF
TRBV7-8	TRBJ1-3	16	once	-	TGTGCCAGCAGCTTATCCAGGGCCTTCTCTGGAAACACCATATATTTT	CASSLSRAFSGNTIYF
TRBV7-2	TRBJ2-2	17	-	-	TGTGCCAGCATCCGTCGGAGGGGGCTTGGCAACACCGGGGAGCTGTTTTTT	CASIRRRGLGNTGELFF
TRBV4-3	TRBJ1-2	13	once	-	TGCGCCAGCAGCCAAGAACGGTTGAATGGCTACACCTTC	CASSQERLNGYTF
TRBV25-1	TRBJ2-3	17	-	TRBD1	TGTGCCAGCAGTGATCCGGGACAGGGATCCCGCACAGATACGCAGTATTTT	CASSDPGQGSRTDTQYF
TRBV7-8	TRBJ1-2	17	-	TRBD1	TGTGCCAGCAGCTTATCATTACCGAGGACAGGAGCCTATGGCTACACCTTC	CASSLSLPRTGAYGYTF
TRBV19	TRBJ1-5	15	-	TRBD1	TGTGCCAGTAGTCCGCCGGACAGGGGCAATCAGCCCCAGCATTTT	CASSPPDRGNQPQHF
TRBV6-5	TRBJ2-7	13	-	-	TGTGCCAGCAGTACAGGGATACTTTACGAGCAGTACTTC	CASSTGILYEQYF
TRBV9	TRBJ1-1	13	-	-	TGTGCCAGCAGCGCGGGTGGGCGGGCTGAAGCTTTCTTT	CASSAGGRAEAFF
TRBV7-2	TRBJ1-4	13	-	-	TGTGCCAGCAGCGGGACTTATAATGAAAAACTGTTTTTT	CASSGTYNEKLFF
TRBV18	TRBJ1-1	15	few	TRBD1	TGTGCCAGCTCACAAAAAGACAGGGAATACACTGAAGCTTTCTTT	CASSQKDREYTEAFF
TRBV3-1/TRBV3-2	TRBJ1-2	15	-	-	TGTGCCAGCAGCCAAGATTACCCAGGGGAAGGTGGCTACACCTTC	CASSQDYPGEGGYTF
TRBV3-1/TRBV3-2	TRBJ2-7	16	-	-	TGTGCCAGCAGCCAAGATATGACCGAAGGGACTTACGAGCAGTACTTC	CASSQDMTEGTYEQYF
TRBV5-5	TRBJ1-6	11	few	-	TGTGCCAGCAGCTCCCTTGCGGGCCTCCACTTT	CASSSLAGLHF
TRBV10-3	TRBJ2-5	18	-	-	TGTGCCATCAGTGATTCGTTGTTGGGCGGGGCGAACCAAGAGACCCAGTACTTC	CAISDSLLGGANQETQYF
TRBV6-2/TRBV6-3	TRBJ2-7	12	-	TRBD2	TGTGCCAGCAGCGCGGGGGGCCACGAGCAGTACTTC	CASSAGGHEQYF
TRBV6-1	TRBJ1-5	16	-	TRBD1	TGTGCCAGCAGTGAAGCCGGAGACAGGGTGCCTCAGCCCCAGCATTTT	CASSEAGDRVPQPQHF
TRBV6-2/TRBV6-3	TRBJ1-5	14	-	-	TGTGCCAGCAGTTGGGGCGATAGCAATCAGCCCCAGCATTTT	CASSWGDSNQPQHF
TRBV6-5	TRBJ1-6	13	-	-	TGTGCCAGCAGTTCAACACATAATTCACCCCTCCACTTT	CASSSTHNSPLHF
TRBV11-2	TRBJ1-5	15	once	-	TGTGCCAGCAGCTTAGATTCCAGGTCCTATCAGCCCCAGCATTTT	CASSLDSRSYQPQHF
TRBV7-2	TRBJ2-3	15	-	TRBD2	TGTGCCAGCAGCTTCAGCGGGGGGGCCTTGGATACGCAGTATTTT	CASSFSGGALDTQYF
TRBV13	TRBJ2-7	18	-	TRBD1	TGTGCCAGCAGCTTAGGCCGCAGTGAGGGGGCGCTTACCTACGAGCAGTACTTC	CASSLGRSEGALTYEQYF
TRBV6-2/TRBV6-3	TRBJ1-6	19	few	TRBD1	TGTGCCAGCAGTTACTCAGTACAGGGGGCGCTCACCTATAATTCACCCCTCCACTTT	CASSYSVQGALTYNSPLHF
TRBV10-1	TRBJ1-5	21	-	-	TGCGCCAGCAGGGACCTCCACACGCGGTCCCAGGGCCCTTATAGCAATCAGCCCCAGCATTTT	CASRDLHTRSQGPYSNQPQHF
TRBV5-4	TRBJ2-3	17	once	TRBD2	TGTGCCAGCAGCTCGGAGGGACTAGCGTTCAACACAGATACGCAGTATTTT	CASSSEGLAFNTDTQYF
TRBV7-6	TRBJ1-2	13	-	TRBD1	TGTGCCAGCAGCCCTCGACAGGGGGGAGGCTACACCTTC	CASSPRQGGGYTF
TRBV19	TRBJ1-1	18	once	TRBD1	TGTGCCAGTAAAATTAGCCGGTGGACAGGGGGCTCGAAGGGTGAAGCTTTCTTT	CASKISRWTGGSKGEAFF
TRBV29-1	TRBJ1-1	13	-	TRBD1	TGCAGCGCCAAGACAGGGGGGGACACTGAAGCTTTCTTT	CSAKTGGDTEAFF
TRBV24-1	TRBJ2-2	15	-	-	TGTGCCACCAGCGGACCCGGGGCGAACACCGGGGAGCTGTTTTTT	CATSGPGANTGELFF
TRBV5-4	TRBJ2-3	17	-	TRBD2	TGTGCCAGCAGCTCGGGACTAGCGGGGGGGTGGACAGATACGCAGTATTTT	CASSSGLAGGWTDTQYF
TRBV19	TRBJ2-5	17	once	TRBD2	TGTGCCTCCTCGATCGGCACTTGGGGGGGGGAGTTAGAGACCCAGTACTTC	CASSIGTWGGELETQYF
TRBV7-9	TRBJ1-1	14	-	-	TGTGCCAGTGGGGCCAGGGGTCGGAACACTGAAGCTTTCTTT	CASGARGRNTEAFF
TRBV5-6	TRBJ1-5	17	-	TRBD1	TGTGCCAGCAGCTTGGCCAGGGGGCGCGGCAGCAATCAGCCCCAGCATTTT	CASSLARGRGSNQPQHF
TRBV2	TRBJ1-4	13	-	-	TGTGCCAGCAGTGTTAGGAAGGGGGAAAAACTGTTTTTT	CASSVRKGEKLFF
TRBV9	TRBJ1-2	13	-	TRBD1	TGTGCCAGCAGCCCACCGGACAGGGTAGGCTACACCTTC	CASSPPDRVGYTF
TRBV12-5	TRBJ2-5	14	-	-	TGTGCTAGTGGTTTAGGGAAGCTAGCCGAGACCCAGTACTTC	CASGLGKLAETQYF
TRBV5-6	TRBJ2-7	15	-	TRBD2	TGTGCCAGCAGCTTACGACTAGCGCGGGATCGGGAGCAGTACTTC	CASSLRLARDREQYF
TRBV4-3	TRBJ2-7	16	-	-	TGCGCCAGCAGCCAAGATCGGGCACAGGGTCGGTACGAGCAGTACTTC	CASSQDRAQGRYEQYF
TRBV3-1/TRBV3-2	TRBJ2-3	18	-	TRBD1	TGTGCCAGCAGCCCAGCAGGGGGTAGCAGAACTAGCACAGATACGCAGTATTTT	CASSPAGGSRTSTDTQYF
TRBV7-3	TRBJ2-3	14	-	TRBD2	TGTGCCAGCAGCCCACTGCGGGGGACAGATACGCAGTATTTT	CASSPLRGTDTQYF
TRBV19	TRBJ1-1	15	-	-	TGTGCCAGTAGTGCGTCCTATTCAGGGGACACTGAAGCTTTCTTT	CASSASYSGDTEAFF
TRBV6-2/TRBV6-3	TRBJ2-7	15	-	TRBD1	TGTGCCAGCAGTAAGACAGGGGATGGAGTATACGAGCAGTACTTC	CASSKTGDGVYEQYF
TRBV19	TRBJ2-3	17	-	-	TGTGCCAGTAGTATCGCGGGACTTCGAAGTCGCACAGATACGCAGTATTTT	CASSIAGLRSRTDTQYF
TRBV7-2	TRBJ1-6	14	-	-	TGTGCCAGCAGCCCAGGACAGACTAATTCACCCCTCCACTTT	CASSPGQTNSPLHF
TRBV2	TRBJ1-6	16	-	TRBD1	TGTGCCAGCAGTGAGCCTCAGGGGGATTATAATTCACCCCTCCACTTT	CASSEPQGDYNSPLHF
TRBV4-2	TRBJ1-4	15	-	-	TGTGCCAGCAGCCAAGATTACGAGTTAAATGAAAAACTGTTTTTT	CASSQDYELNEKLFF
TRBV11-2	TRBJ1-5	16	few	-	TGTGCCAGCAGCCGAAAGGGGGTGAATCGCAATCAGCCCCAGCATTTT	CASSRKGVNRNQPQHF
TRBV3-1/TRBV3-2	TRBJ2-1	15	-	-	TGTGCCAGCAGCCCATCGGGGGGCAACTACAATGAGCAGTTCTTC	CASSPSGGNYNEQFF
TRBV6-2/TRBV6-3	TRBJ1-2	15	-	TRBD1	TGTGCCAGCAGTTATGGGACAGGGAGTTGGGATGGCTACACCTTC	CASSYGTGSWDGYTF
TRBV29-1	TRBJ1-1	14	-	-	TGCAGCGTTGGGGGGACTAGGGTGAACACTGAAGCTTTCTTT	CSVGGTRVNTEAFF
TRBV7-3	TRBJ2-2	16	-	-	TGTGCCAGCAGCTTAACTGGCGGGATATCCACCGGGGAGCTGTTTTTT	CASSLTGGISTGELFF
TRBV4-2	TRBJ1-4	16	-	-	TGTGCCAGCAGCCAAAAAGGACAGCGCTCTAATGAAAAACTGTTTTTT	CASSQKGQRSNEKLFF
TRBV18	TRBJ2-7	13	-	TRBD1	TGTGCCAGCTCACCCCCAGGGGGCTACGAGCAGTACTTC	CASSPPGGYEQYF
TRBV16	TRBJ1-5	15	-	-	TGTGCCAGCAGCCAACAATTCGGCGGGAATCAGCCCCAGCATTTT	CASSQQFGGNQPQHF
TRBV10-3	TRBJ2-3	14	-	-	TGTGCCATCAGTGAGGTCTCCTCCACAGATACGCAGTATTTT	CAISEVSSTDTQYF
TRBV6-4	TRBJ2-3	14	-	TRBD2	TGTGCCAGCAGTGTCGGGACTAGCGGGGATACGCAGTATTTT	CASSVGTSGDTQYF